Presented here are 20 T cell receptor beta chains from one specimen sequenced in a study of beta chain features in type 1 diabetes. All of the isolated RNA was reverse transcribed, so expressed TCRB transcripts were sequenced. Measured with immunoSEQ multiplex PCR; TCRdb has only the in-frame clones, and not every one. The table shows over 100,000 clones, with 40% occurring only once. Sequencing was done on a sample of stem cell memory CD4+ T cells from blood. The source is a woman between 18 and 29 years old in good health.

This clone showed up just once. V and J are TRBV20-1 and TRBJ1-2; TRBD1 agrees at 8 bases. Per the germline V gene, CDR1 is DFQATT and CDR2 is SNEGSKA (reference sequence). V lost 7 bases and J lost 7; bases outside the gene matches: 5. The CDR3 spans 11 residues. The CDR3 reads CSVPTGAGYTF. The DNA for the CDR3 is TGCAGTGTTCCGACAGGGGCTGGCTACACCTTC.

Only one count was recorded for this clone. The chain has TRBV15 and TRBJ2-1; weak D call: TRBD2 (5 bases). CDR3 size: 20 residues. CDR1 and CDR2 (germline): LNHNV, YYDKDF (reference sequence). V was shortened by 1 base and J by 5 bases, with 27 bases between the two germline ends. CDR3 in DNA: TGTGCCACCAGCAGAGGAGTTCCCGGACTGACTACCAGCTTTCACAATGAGCAGTTCTTC. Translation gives CATSRGVPGLTTSFHNEQFF.

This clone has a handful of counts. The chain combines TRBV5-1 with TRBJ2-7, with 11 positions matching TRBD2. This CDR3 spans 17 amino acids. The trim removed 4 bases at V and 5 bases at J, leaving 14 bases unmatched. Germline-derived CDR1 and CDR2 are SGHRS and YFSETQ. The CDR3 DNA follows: TGCGCCAGCAGCCCATACCTGATAGCGGGAGGGATCCACGAGCAGTACTTC. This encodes CASSPYLIAGGIHEQYF.

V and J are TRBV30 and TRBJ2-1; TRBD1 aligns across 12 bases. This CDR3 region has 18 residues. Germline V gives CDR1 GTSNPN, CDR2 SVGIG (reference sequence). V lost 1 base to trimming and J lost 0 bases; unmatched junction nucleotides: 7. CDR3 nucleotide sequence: TGTGCCTGGAGTGGGGGACAGGGGGCAGGAAGCTCCTACAATGAGCAGTTCTTC. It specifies CAWSGGQGAGSSYNEQFF.

The CDR3 here is CASSLLGPDRNQETQYF. The CDR3 nucleotides are TGCGCCAGCAGCCTCCTAGGCCCGGACAGAAACCAAGAGACCCAGTACTTC. V and J are TRBV5-1 and TRBJ2-5; weak D call: TRBD1 (6 bases). CDR3 size: 17 residues. CDR1 and CDR2 from the germline V gene are SGHRS and YFSETQ. V lost 4 bases, J lost 0 bases, and 19 bases lay in between. The complete variable domain, with remaining parts taken from reference TRBV5-1 and TRBJ2-5, reads KAGVTQTPRYLIKTRGQQVTLSCSPISGHRSVSWYQQTPGQGLQFLFEYFSETQRNKGNFPGRFSGRQFSNSRSEMNVSTLELGDSALYLCASSLLGPDRNQETQYFGPGTRLLVL.

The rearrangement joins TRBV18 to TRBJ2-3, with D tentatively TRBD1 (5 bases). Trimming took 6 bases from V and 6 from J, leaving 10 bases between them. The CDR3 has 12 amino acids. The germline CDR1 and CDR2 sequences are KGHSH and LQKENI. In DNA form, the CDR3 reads TGTGCCAGCTCCCGGGCAGGGGATACGCAGTATTTT. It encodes CASSRAGDTQYF.

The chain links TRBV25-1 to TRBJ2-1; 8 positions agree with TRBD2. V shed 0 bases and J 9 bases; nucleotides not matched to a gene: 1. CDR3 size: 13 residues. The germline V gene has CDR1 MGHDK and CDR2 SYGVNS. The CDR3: CASSEYRGGEQFF. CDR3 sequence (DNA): TGTGCCAGCAGTGAATATCGGGGGGGTGAGCAGTTCTTC.

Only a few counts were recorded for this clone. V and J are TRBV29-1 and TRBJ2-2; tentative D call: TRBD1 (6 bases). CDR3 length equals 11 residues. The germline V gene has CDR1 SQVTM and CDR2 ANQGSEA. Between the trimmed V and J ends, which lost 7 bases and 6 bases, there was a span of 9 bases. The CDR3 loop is CSATGSGELFF. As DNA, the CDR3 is TGCAGCGCTACAGGGTCCGGGGAGCTGTTTTTT.

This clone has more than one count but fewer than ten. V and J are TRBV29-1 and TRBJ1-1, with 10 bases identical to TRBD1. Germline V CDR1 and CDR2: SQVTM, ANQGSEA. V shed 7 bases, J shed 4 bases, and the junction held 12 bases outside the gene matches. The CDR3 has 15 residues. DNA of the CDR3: TGCAGCGGCGCTAGACAGGGGGCGCCGGGCACTGAAGCTTTCTTT. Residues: CSGARQGAPGTEAFF.

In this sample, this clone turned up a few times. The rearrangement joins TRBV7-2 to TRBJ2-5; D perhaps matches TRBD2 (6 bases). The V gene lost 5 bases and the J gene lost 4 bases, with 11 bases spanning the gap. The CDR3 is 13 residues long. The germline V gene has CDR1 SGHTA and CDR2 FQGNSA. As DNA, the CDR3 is TGTGCCAGCAGCCTGGCGGGATTAGAGACCCAGTACTTC. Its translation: CASSLAGLETQYF.

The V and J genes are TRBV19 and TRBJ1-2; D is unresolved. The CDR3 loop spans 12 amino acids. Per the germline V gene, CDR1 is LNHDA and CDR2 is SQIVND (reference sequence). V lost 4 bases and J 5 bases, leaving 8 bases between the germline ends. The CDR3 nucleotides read TGTGCCAGTAGTAGAACAGAGTATGGCTACACCTTC. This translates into CASSRTEYGYTF.

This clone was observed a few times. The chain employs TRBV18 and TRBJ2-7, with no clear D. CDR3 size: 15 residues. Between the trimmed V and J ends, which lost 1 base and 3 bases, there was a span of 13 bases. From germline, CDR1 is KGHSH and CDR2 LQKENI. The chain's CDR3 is CASSPQSSPHYEQYF. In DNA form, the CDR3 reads TGTGCCAGCTCACCACAGAGTAGCCCCCACTACGAGCAGTACTTC.

The CDR3 is CASSLQGYSNQPQHF. CDR3 DNA: TGTGCCAGCAGCCTACAGGGTTATAGCAATCAGCCCCAGCATTTT. The chain joins TRBV5-4 to TRBJ1-5, with D possibly matching TRBD1 (6 bases). From germline, CDR1 is SGHNT and CDR2 YYREEE (reference sequence). The CDR3 has 15 amino acids. V shed 4 bases and J shed 0 bases, with 11 bases lying between them.

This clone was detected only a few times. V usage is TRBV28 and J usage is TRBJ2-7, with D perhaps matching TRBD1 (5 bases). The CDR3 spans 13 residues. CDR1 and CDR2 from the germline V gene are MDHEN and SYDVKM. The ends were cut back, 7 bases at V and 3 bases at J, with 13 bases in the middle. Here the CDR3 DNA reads TGTGCCAGCAAGATCTCAGGGATCTACGAGCAGTACTTC. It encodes CASKISGIYEQYF.

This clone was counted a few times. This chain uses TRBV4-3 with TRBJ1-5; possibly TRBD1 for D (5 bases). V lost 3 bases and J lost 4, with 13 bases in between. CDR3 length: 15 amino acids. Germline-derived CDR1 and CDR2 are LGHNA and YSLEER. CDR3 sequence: CASSQEGTLNQPQHF. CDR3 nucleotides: TGCGCCAGCAGCCAGGAGGGGACTCTTAATCAGCCCCAGCATTTT.

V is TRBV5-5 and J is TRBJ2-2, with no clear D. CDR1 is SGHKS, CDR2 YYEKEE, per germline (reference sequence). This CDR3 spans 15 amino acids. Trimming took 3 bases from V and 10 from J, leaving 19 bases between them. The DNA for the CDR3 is TGTGCCAGCAGCTCCCCGATCCGCGGAAACCAGGAGCTGTTTTTT. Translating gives CASSSPIRGNQELFF.

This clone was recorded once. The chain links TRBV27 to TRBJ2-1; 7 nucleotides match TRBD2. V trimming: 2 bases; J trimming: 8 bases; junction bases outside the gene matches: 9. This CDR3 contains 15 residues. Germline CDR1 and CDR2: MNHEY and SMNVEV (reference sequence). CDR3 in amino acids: CASSLSLAVRDEQFF. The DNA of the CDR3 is TGTGCCAGCAGTTTAAGCCTAGCGGTTCGTGATGAGCAGTTCTTC.

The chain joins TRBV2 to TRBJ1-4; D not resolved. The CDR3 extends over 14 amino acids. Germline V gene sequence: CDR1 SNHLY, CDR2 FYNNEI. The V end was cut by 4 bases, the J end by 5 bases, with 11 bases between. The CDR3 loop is CASSGHKGNEKLFF. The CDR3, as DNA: TGTGCCAGCAGTGGACACAAAGGAAATGAAAAACTGTTTTTT.

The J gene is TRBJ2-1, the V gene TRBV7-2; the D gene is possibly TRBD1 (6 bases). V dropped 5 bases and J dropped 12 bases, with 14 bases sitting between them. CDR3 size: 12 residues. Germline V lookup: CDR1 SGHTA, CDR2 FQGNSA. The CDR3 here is CASSGQTSRQFF. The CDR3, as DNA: TGTGCCAGCAGCGGACAGACCTCGAGGCAGTTCTTC.

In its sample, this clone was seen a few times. This CDR3 is CASSETSRHEQFF. Here the CDR3 DNA reads TGTGCCAGCAGCGAGACTAGTCGTCATGAGCAGTTCTTC. The chain joins TRBV5-4 to TRBJ2-1; possibly TRBD2 for D (6 bases). Germline lookup yields CDR1 SGHNT and CDR2 YYREEE (reference sequence). The ends were cut back, 4 bases at V and 8 bases at J, with 13 bases in the middle. The CDR3 has 13 amino acids.